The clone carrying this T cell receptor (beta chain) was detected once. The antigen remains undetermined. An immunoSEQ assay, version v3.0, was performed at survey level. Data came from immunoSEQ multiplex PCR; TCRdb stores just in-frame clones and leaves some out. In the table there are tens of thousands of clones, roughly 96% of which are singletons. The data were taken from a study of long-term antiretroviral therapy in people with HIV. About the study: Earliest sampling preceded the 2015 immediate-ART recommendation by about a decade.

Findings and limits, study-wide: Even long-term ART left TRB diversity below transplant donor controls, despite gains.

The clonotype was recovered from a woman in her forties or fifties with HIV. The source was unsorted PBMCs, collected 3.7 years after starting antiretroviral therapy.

The CDR3 region has the DNA TGTGCCAGCAGCTTTGGGGGGGTCCGGGGGAAAATGAACACTGAAGCTTTCTTT. This translates into CASSFGGVRGKMNTEAFF. The chain employs TRBV7-6 and TRBJ1-1, with a weak D call TRBD1 (5 bases). The V end was cut by 3 bases, the J end by 0 bases, with 20 bases between. Germline V gene data show CDR1 as SGHVS and CDR2 as FNYEAQ. The CDR3 spans 18 residues.